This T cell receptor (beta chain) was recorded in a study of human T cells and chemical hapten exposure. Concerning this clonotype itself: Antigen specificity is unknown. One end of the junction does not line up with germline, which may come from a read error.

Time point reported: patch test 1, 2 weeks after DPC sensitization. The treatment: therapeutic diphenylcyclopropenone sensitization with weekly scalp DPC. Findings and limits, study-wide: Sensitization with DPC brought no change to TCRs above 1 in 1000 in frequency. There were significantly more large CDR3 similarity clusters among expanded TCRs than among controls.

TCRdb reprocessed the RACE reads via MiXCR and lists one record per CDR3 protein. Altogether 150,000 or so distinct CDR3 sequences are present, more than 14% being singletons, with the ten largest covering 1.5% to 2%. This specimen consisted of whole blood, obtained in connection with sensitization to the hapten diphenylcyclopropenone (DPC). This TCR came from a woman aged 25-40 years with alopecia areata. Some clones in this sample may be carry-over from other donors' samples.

DNA of the CDR3: TGTGCCAGCAGCTTAGCGGCGGGGTGGGGCACAGATACGCAGTATTTT. Protein: CASSLAAGWGTDTQYF. The V gene is TRBV12-3 or TRBV12-4, the J gene TRBJ2-3, with D possibly matching TRBD2 (6 bases). CDR3 size: 16 residues.